This entry lists 27 T cell receptor beta chains sequenced from one sample in a study of OX40 agonist ivuxolimab in advanced cancers. Some clones are missing from TCRdb's copy, which holds only in-frame ones; the method was immunoSEQ multiplex PCR. This sample has about 88,000 clones, with about 86% found just once. Sequenced material: CD4+ or CD8+ T cells sorted from blood, taken in a trial of the OX40 agonist ivuxolimab. The source is an adult with an advanced solid tumor such as melanoma, head and neck, liver or kidney cancer.

This clone was seen just once. This sequence joins TRBV9 and TRBJ2-2; D remains ambiguous. Trimming cost V 0 bases and J 0 bases, with 15 bases left between them. This CDR3 has 18 amino acids. Germline V gene sequence: CDR1 SGDLS, CDR2 YYNGEE. Here the CDR3 DNA reads TGTGCCAGCAGCGTAGTGGGCTCCTCCTCCGCGAACACCGGGGAGCTGTTTTTT. This encodes CASSVVGSSSANTGELFF.

CDR3 sequence (DNA): TGTGCCAGCTCACCAGCAGATACGCAGTATTTT. The encoded protein is CASSPADTQYF. The chain carries TRBV18 and TRBJ2-3, with D unclear. V was cut by 2 bases and J by 4 bases, with 1 base left in between. This CDR3 is built from 11 residues. Looked up from germline, CDR1 is KGHSH and CDR2 is LQKENI.

The V and J genes are TRBV4-3 and TRBJ1-2, with D unclear. The CDR3 spans 15 residues. Per germline, CDR1 LGHNA and CDR2 YSLEER. Trimming left V 3 bases short and J 4 bases short, with 15 bases between. The CDR3, as DNA: TGCGCCAGCAGCCAGGGAACGGGAATCAGCTATGGCTACACCTTC. Protein product: CASSQGTGISYGYTF.

This clone showed up just a few times. The chain links TRBV19 to TRBJ1-2, with 9 bases aligning to TRBD1. V lost 4 bases, J lost 6 bases, and 6 bases stayed unmatched. CDR1 is LNHDA and CDR2 is SQIVND in the germline V gene (reference sequence). The CDR3 is 14 residues long. CDR3 residues: CASSRGQGGNGYTF. The CDR3 DNA sequence: TGTGCCAGTAGTAGGGGACAGGGTGGGAATGGCTACACCTTC.

The V gene is TRBV21-1, the J gene TRBJ2-3; TRBD2 is the table's D call, not checked against the DNA. TRBV21-1 is a known pseudogene. This CDR3 spans 16 amino acids. Written as DNA, the CDR3 is TGTGCCAGCAGAGCAACTGTAGCAGTCATGCAAGATACGCAGTATTTT. It codes for CASRATVAVMQDTQYF.

This chain uses TRBV9 with TRBJ2-7, with 11 bases matching TRBD2. CDR3 length: 16 amino acids. Trimming took 0 bases from V and 5 from J; bases not matched to a gene: 7. The germline V gene encodes CDR1 SGDLS and CDR2 YYNGEE. The CDR3 DNA follows: TGTGCCAGCAGCGTAGGACTAGCGGGGACGTCTCACGAGCAGTACTTC. Translating gives CASSVGLAGTSHEQYF.

The chain joins TRBV5-1 to TRBJ1-3; 7 bases align to TRBD1. Germline V lookup: CDR1 SGHRS, CDR2 YFSETQ. This CDR3 comprises 14 residues. The junction had 5 bases not matched to a gene; V was cut back by 4 bases and J by 4 bases. The DNA for the CDR3 is TGCGCCAGCAGCATAACAGGGGAAGGAAACACCATATATTTT. The encoded protein is CASSITGEGNTIYF.

The V and J genes are TRBV11-2 and TRBJ2-3, with no clear D. The V end lost 1 base, the J end lost 1 base, and 12 bases lay between the germline ends. CDR1 and CDR2 from the germline V gene are SGHAT and FQNNGV. The CDR3 contains 16 residues. For the CDR3, the DNA is TGTGCCAGCAGCTTAGCCTTTGGGCCGGGCACAGATACGCAGTATTTT. This sequence encodes CASSLAFGPGTDTQYF.

The chain is built from TRBV2 and TRBJ2-3, with D uncertain. V gave up 1 base and J gave up 6 bases, with 2 bases separating them. The V gene's germline CDR1 is SNHLY and CDR2 FYNNEI. CDR3 length: 11 amino acids. In nucleotides, the CDR3 is TGTGCCAGCAGTGAAGTTGATACGCAGTATTTT. It translates to CASSEVDTQYF.

The genes are TRBV7-2 and TRBJ2-1; TRBD1 might be the D (5 bases). Germline V gene data show CDR1 as SGHTA and CDR2 as FQGNSA. CDR3 size: 14 residues. V lost 0 bases and J lost 4, with 7 bases in between. The CDR3 region has the DNA TGTGCCAGCAGCTTAGCGTCAGGGTACAATGAGCAGTTCTTC. This encodes CASSLASGYNEQFF.

This chain uses TRBV7-2 with TRBJ1-2; a possible D gene is TRBD1 (6 bases). The germline V gene encodes CDR1 SGHTA and CDR2 FQGNSA. V lost 5 bases, J lost 5 bases, and 12 bases lay in between. The CDR3 sequence is 13 residues long. The CDR3 spells CASSPRGAYGYTF. CDR3 in DNA: TGTGCCAGCAGCCCCCGGGGGGCTTATGGCTACACCTTC.

The V and J genes are TRBV5-1 and TRBJ2-2, with D perhaps TRBD1 or TRBD2 (6 bases each). The V gene's germline CDR1 is SGHRS and CDR2 YFSETQ. Trimming cost V 4 bases and J 7 bases, with 20 bases left between them. This CDR3 region has 16 residues. CDR3 protein: CASSQVGRGDLGELFF. Written as DNA, the CDR3 is TGCGCCAGCAGCCAAGTAGGTAGGGGGGACCTCGGGGAGCTGTTTTTT. Variable domain in full (rest from reference TRBV5-1 and TRBJ2-2): KAGVTQTPRYLIKTRGQQVTLSCSPISGHRSVSWYQQTPGQGLQFLFEYFSETQRNKGNFPGRFSGRQFSNSRSEMNVSTLELGDSALYLCASSQVGRGDLGELFFGEGSRLTVL.

The gene calls are TRBV10-1 and TRBJ2-3, with D possibly being TRBD1 (6 bases). CDR3 length equals 15 residues. Trimming pared 3 bases from V and 4 bases from J, leaving 14 bases between. Germline CDR1 WNHNN, CDR2 SYGVQD (reference sequence). The CDR3: CASSETRHRADTQYF. The CDR3 coding sequence is TGCGCCAGCAGTGAAACTAGGCACAGGGCAGATACGCAGTATTTT.

This clone was seen a single time. DNA for the CDR3: TGTGCCAGCATACCTCGGACAGGTCGTGGCTACACCTTC. This gives the protein CASIPRTGRGYTF. The V gene is TRBV6-6, the J gene TRBJ1-2; TRBD1 matches at 7 bases. This CDR3 spans 13 amino acids. CDR1 and CDR2 (germline): MNHNY, SVGAGI (reference sequence). The trim removed 7 bases at V and 7 bases at J, leaving 9 bases unmatched.

This rearrangement joins TRBV7-2 to TRBJ2-7; TRBD2 is a possible D gene (6 bases). CDR3 size: 15 residues. Germline CDR1 and CDR2: SGHTA and FQGNSA. DNA of the CDR3: TGTGACCTATTAAGCCTTACGCGGGACCCCTACGAGCAGTACTTC. It encodes CDLLSLTRDPYEQYF.

The chain recombines TRBV18 with TRBJ2-7; tentatively, D is TRBD2 (6 bases). The CDR3 is made up of 14 amino acids. Trimming stripped 3 bases from V and 0 bases from J, with 9 bases between. Germline V gives CDR1 KGHSH, CDR2 LQKENI. The CDR3 sequence: CASSPEGSSYEQYF. In DNA, the CDR3 is TGTGCCAGCTCACCGGAGGGGTCCTCCTACGAGCAGTACTTC.

The rearrangement joins TRBV5-1 to TRBJ2-5; 9 bases match TRBD1. There are 14 residues in the CDR3. Germline CDR1 is SGHRS and CDR2 is YFSETQ. Trimming took 5 bases from V and 4 from J; bases not matched to a gene: 6. CDR3 loop: CASSQQGARETQYF. The CDR3 DNA reads as TGCGCCAGCAGTCAACAGGGGGCTCGAGAGACCCAGTACTTC.

The V and J genes are TRBV5-5 and TRBJ2-1; D may match TRBD1 or TRBD2 (5 bases each). V lost 3 bases and J lost 8, with 18 bases in between. The CDR3 length is 15 residues. Germline V gene data show CDR1 as SGHKS and CDR2 as YYEKEE (reference sequence). The CDR3 reads CASSSGTPVVYEQFF. CDR3 sequence (DNA): TGTGCCAGCAGCTCCGGGACCCCGGTTGTCTATGAGCAGTTCTTC. Drawing the rest from reference TRBV5-5 and TRBJ2-1, the complete variable domain is DAGVTQSPTHLIKTRGQQVTLRCSPISGHKSVSWYQQVLGQGPQFIFQYYEKEERGRGNFPDRFSARQFPNYSSELNVNALLLGDSALYLCASSSGTPVVYEQFFGPGTRLTVL.

This rearrangement joins TRBV7-8 to TRBJ1-1; D is possibly TRBD1 (5 bases). Germline CDR1 is SGHVS and CDR2 is FQNEAQ. This CDR3 has 15 residues. With 1 base removed from V and 0 bases from J, the gap between germline ends came to 9 bases. CDR3 bases: TGTGCCAGCAGCTTAGAAAGGGGTTTGAACACTGAAGCTTTCTTT. Translation gives CASSLERGLNTEAFF.

The gene calls are TRBV5-1 and TRBJ2-5; perhaps TRBD1 as D (5 bases). V lost 2 bases to trimming and J lost 2 bases, with 10 bases between them. The CDR3 consists of 14 residues. Germline V gene lookup returns CDR1 SGHRS and CDR2 YFSETQ. CDR3 residues: CASSFTGGQETQYF. CDR3 sequence (DNA): TGCGCCAGCAGCTTTACAGGCGGACAAGAGACCCAGTACTTC. Full variable domain (rest looked up from reference TRBV5-1 and TRBJ2-5): KAGVTQTPRYLIKTRGQQVTLSCSPISGHRSVSWYQQTPGQGLQFLFEYFSETQRNKGNFPGRFSGRQFSNSRSEMNVSTLELGDSALYLCASSFTGGQETQYFGPGTRLLVL.

This chain connects TRBV2 to TRBJ2-3, with no clear D. The V gene lost 4 bases and the J gene lost 4 bases, with 9 bases spanning the gap. The CDR3 has 13 residues. Germline V gives CDR1 SNHLY, CDR2 FYNNEI. CDR3 loop: CASSVKFPDTQYF. As DNA, the CDR3 is TGTGCCAGCAGTGTGAAGTTTCCAGATACGCAGTATTTT.

The V and J genes are TRBV5-5 and TRBJ2-3, with 8 bases aligning to TRBD1. J lost 6 bases, V lost 6 bases, and 9 bases had no gene match. Looked up from germline, CDR1 is SGHKS and CDR2 is YYEKEE (reference sequence). The CDR3 consists of 14 residues. CDR3 sequence reads: CASTRRGLEDTQYF. Written as DNA, the CDR3 is TGTGCCAGCACCCGCAGGGGGCTTGAGGATACGCAGTATTTT.

This sequence joins TRBV18 and TRBJ1-2; D might be TRBD1 (6 bases). The germline V gene encodes CDR1 KGHSH and CDR2 LQKENI. The CDR3 runs to 15 residues. The V end lost 0 bases, the J end lost 4 bases, and 12 bases lay between the germline ends. The CDR3, as DNA: TGTGCCAGCTCACCACCCACGGGGGCGCCCTATGGCTACACCTTC. This gives the protein CASSPPTGAPYGYTF.

V and J are TRBV7-9 and TRBJ1-5, with D uncertain. There are 14 residues in the CDR3. Deletions cut 5 bases from V and 7 bases from J, with 15 bases between. Germline CDR1 reads SEHNR; CDR2 reads FQNEAQ (reference sequence). The CDR3 here is CASSGGGLWQPQHF. In nucleotides, the CDR3 is TGTGCCAGCAGCGGCGGAGGGCTGTGGCAGCCCCAGCATTTT.

Comment on this clone: Germline is not matched at one junction end, which may reflect a read error. The V call is TRBV2, the J call TRBJ2-3, with D hard to call. This CDR3 comprises 16 residues. Germline lookup yields CDR1 SNHLY and CDR2 FYNNEI. The DNA for the CDR3 is TGTGCCAGCAGCGAAGACATTTACCTCCCCACAGATACGCAGTATTTT. This gives the protein CASSEDIYLPTDTQYF.

About this clone: Other DNA variants within this sample encode the same CDR3. The CDR3 sequence: CASSPQNTGELFF. Written as DNA, the CDR3 is TGTGCCAGCTCACCTCAGAACACCGGGGAGCTGTTTTTT. The rearrangement joins TRBV18 to TRBJ2-2, with no clear D. CDR3 size: 13 residues. Germline V gene data show CDR1 as KGHSH and CDR2 as LQKENI. V dropped 3 bases and J dropped 1 base, with 3 bases sitting between them.

The V call is TRBV18, the J call TRBJ1-2, with a possible D match to TRBD1 (6 bases). Looked up from germline, CDR1 is KGHSH and CDR2 is LQKENI. V gave up 3 bases and J gave up 4 bases, with 12 bases separating them. The CDR3 has 14 amino acids. CDR3 amino acids: CASSPETGPYGYTF. CDR3 DNA: TGTGCCAGCTCACCGGAGACAGGCCCCTATGGCTACACCTTC.